These 25 T cell receptor beta chains came from one sample sequenced in a study of blood T cell repertoires in COVID-19. Libraries were prepared by immunoSEQ multiplex PCR; TCRdb keeps only in-frame clonotypes and omits some of them. This table has about 320,000 clones, nearly 90% appearing once. Source material: PBMCs or T cells enriched from blood (not recorded which). These receptors came from a woman aged 25 to 45 who had recovered from COVID-19.

The gene calls are TRBV4-2 and TRBJ1-2, with D unresolved. Deletions cut 0 bases from V and 6 bases from J, with 8 bases between. CDR1 LGHNA and CDR2 YNFKEQ come from the germline V gene. The CDR3 is 13 amino acids. The DNA for the CDR3 is TGTGCCAGCAGCCAAGAGGCGGCGGATGGCTACACCTTC. As protein: CASSQEAADGYTF.

The J gene is TRBJ2-7, the V gene TRBV7-9; 7 bases line up with TRBD1. This CDR3 region has 14 residues. CDR1 and CDR2 (germline): SEHNR, FQNEAQ (reference sequence). Trimming removed 5 bases from V and 3 bases from J; junction bases left unmatched: 7. Written as DNA, the CDR3 is TGTGCCAGCAGCGCGCCGGGACAGTTCTACGAGCAGTACTTC. It translates to CASSAPGQFYEQYF. Using reference TRBV7-9 and TRBJ2-7 for the parts outside the CDR3, the full variable domain is DTGVSQNPRHKITKRGQNVTFRCDPISEHNRLYWYRQTLGQGPEFLTYFQNEAQLEKSRLLSDRFSAERPKGSFSTLEIQRTEQGDSAMYLCASSAPGQFYEQYFGPGTRLTVT.

The rearrangement joins TRBV19 to TRBJ1-3, with 8 bases matching TRBD1. The CDR3 is 14 residues long. The junction had 4 bases not matched to a gene; V was cut back by 6 bases and J by 3 bases. CDR1 is LNHDA, CDR2 SQIVND, per germline (reference sequence). CDR3 residues: CASRAGTGGNTIYF. In nucleotides, the CDR3 is TGTGCCAGTAGGGCCGGGACAGGTGGAAACACCATATATTTT.

The chain links TRBV20-1 to TRBJ1-5; 7 bases map to TRBD1. Trimming at V came to 3 bases and at J to 5 bases, leaving 10 bases not matched to a gene. The length of the CDR3 is 15 residues. Germline V gene data show CDR1 as DFQATT and CDR2 as SNEGSKA (reference sequence). The CDR3 sequence: CSASGQGGHYQPQHF. The CDR3 coding sequence is TGCAGTGCTAGTGGGCAGGGGGGACATTATCAGCCCCAGCATTTT.

This chain uses TRBV5-5 with TRBJ1-1, with D possibly being TRBD1 (5 bases). This CDR3 spans 18 amino acids. CDR1 and CDR2 from the germline V gene are SGHKS and YYEKEE (reference sequence). V gave up 3 bases and J gave up 4 bases, with 25 bases separating them. CDR3: CASSWTGREIMMVTEAFF. DNA of the CDR3: TGTGCCAGCAGCTGGACGGGCAGGGAAATAATGATGGTCACTGAAGCTTTCTTT.

This clone appeared a few times. The chain carries TRBV2 and TRBJ2-7, with D unresolved. V shed 6 bases and J shed 7 bases, with 7 bases lying between them. The germline V gene has CDR1 SNHLY and CDR2 FYNNEI. The CDR3 is 10 residues long. The CDR3 protein is CASRVREQYF. The DNA for the CDR3 is TGTGCCAGCAGGGTGCGAGAGCAGTACTTC.

The chain couples TRBV4-1 to TRBJ2-2, with D hard to call. V was clipped by 8 bases and J by 4 bases, with 5 bases between them. CDR1 is MGHRA, CDR2 YSYEKL, per germline. The CDR3 is 11 amino acids. CDR3 in amino acids: CASGPTGELFF. The CDR3 DNA follows: TGCGCCAGCGGGCCCACCGGGGAGCTGTTTTTT.

This clone has just one count. CDR3 in amino acids: CASSPGTGCNQPQHF. The CDR3, as DNA: TGTGCCAGCAGTCCCGGGACAGGGTGCAATCAGCCCCAGCATTTT. The chain joins TRBV6-5 to TRBJ1-5, with 9 bases that match TRBD1. The germline V gene encodes CDR1 MNHEY and CDR2 SVGAGI. V gave up 5 bases and J gave up 2 bases; unmatched junction bases: 4. CDR3 length equals 15 residues.

This chain joins TRBV19 and TRBJ1-5, with D uncertain. Germline V CDR1 and CDR2: LNHDA, SQIVND (reference sequence). This CDR3 has 15 amino acids. Deletions cut 7 bases from V and 5 bases from J, with 18 bases between. Here the CDR3 DNA reads TGTGCCAGTACCCAGACCCGGGGAAGCTATCAGCCCCAGCATTTT. Translation: CASTQTRGSYQPQHF.

The chain recombines TRBV9 with TRBJ2-5; the match to TRBD2 covers 11 bases. CDR1 and CDR2 (germline): SGDLS, YYNGEE. The CDR3 has 15 amino acids. The J segment lost 5 bases and the V segment lost 2 bases, leaving 5 bases of the junction unmatched. CDR3 DNA sequence: TGTGCCAGCAGCGTTAGCGGGGGGGCAAGTGAGACCCAGTACTTC. This gives the protein CASSVSGGASETQYF.

The chain links TRBV11-3 to TRBJ2-5, with 11 positions matching TRBD2. Losses at the gene ends were 5 bases for V and 5 bases for J; bases not matched to a gene: 7. Germline-derived CDR1 and CDR2 are SGHNT and YENEEA. The CDR3 has 15 amino acids. The CDR3 region has the DNA TGTGCCAGCAGCATCACTAGCGGGGGTGGGGAGACCCAGTACTTC. Translated, it gives CASSITSGGGETQYF.

The chain is built from TRBV5-3 and TRBJ2-5; maybe TRBD2 (6 bases). TRBV5-3 is sorted into the ORF group, with uncertain function. CDR3 size: 17 residues. Trimming left V 0 bases short and J 4 bases short, with 19 bases between. Here the CDR3 reads CARSLVRGIGQRETQYF. Here the CDR3 DNA reads TGTGCCAGAAGCTTGGTCCGGGGGATCGGGCAGCGAGAGACCCAGTACTTC.

The rearrangement uses TRBV29-1 and TRBJ1-3; the D gene is possibly TRBD1 (5 bases). This CDR3 is built from 13 residues. Germline V gives CDR1 SQVTM, CDR2 ANQGSEA. The ends were cut back, 4 bases at V and 3 bases at J, with 10 bases in the middle. CDR3 nucleotides: TGCAGCGTTGCCGGGCAGGGTGGAAACACCATATATTTT. Protein sequence: CSVAGQGGNTIYF.

V is TRBV30 and J is TRBJ2-3; D may be TRBD1 (5 bases). There are 15 residues in the CDR3. Trimming took 0 bases from V and 5 from J, leaving 15 bases between them. Germline CDR1 reads GTSNPN; CDR2 reads SVGIG (reference sequence). CDR3: CAWSVRDRERDTQYF. In nucleotides, the CDR3 is TGTGCCTGGAGTGTACGTGACAGAGAAAGAGATACGCAGTATTTT. The full variable domain, completed using reference TRBV30 and TRBJ2-3, is SQTIHQWPATLVQPVGSPLSLECTVEGTSNPNLYWYRQAAGRGLQLLFYSVGIGQISSEVPQNLSASRPQDRQFILSSKKLLLSDSGFYLCAWSVRDRERDTQYFGPGTRLTVL.

The genes are TRBV19 and TRBJ1-4; 8 bases map to TRBD1. Germline loops: CDR1 LNHDA, CDR2 SQIVND (reference sequence). V shed 3 bases, J shed 7 bases, and the junction held 10 bases outside the gene matches. This CDR3 comprises 16 residues. The CDR3 DNA follows: TGTGCCAGTAGTATGGCGCAGGGGGCGATCGGTGAAAAACTGTTTTTT. Protein: CASSMAQGAIGEKLFF.

This clone was picked up one time. The CDR3 DNA is TGTGCCAGCAGTTTACGGACCAGGGGAGAGACCCAGTACTTC. Its translation: CASSLRTRGETQYF. The chain couples TRBV27 to TRBJ2-5; D may be TRBD1 (6 bases). V was trimmed by 2 bases and J by 4 bases, leaving 11 bases between them. Germline assignment: CDR1 MNHEY and CDR2 SMNVEV (reference sequence). This CDR3 has 14 residues.

The J gene is TRBJ2-7, the V gene TRBV4-3; 11 bases agree with TRBD2. V lost 0 bases to trimming and J lost 7 bases; unmatched junction nucleotides: 8. This CDR3 contains 16 residues. The germline CDR1 and CDR2 sequences are LGHNA and YSLEER. CDR3 loop: CASSQDRGLAVLEQYF. For the CDR3, the DNA is TGCGCCAGCAGCCAAGATCGGGGACTAGCGGTGTTAGAGCAGTACTTC.

This clone showed up just once. The chain combines TRBV6-2 or TRBV6-3 with TRBJ1-6; TRBD1 is a possible D gene (6 bases). Between the trimmed V and J ends, which lost 6 bases and 11 bases, there was a span of 17 bases. Looked up from germline, CDR1 is MNHEY and CDR2 is SVGEGT. The CDR3 is 14 residues long. This CDR3 is CASSQGQVETPLHF. Here the CDR3 DNA reads TGTGCCAGCAGCCAGGGACAAGTAGAGACACCCCTCCACTTT.

J is TRBJ2-1 and V is TRBV6-5; no clear D gene. Germline V gene lookup returns CDR1 MNHEY and CDR2 SVGAGI. The CDR3 has 12 amino acids. V dropped 2 bases and J dropped 3 bases, with 2 bases sitting between them. The CDR3 coding sequence is TGTGCCAGCAGTTACCTCTACAATGAGCAGTTCTTC. Its translation: CASSYLYNEQFF.

The chain recombines TRBV30 with TRBJ1-1; D might be TRBD1 (6 bases). The ends were cut back, 3 bases at V and 5 bases at J, with 16 bases in the middle. Germline V gene sequence: CDR1 GTSNPN, CDR2 SVGIG (reference sequence). The CDR3 has 14 residues. This chain's CDR3 is CAWRRGQWETEAFF. CDR3 coding DNA: TGTGCCTGGAGACGCGGACAGTGGGAAACTGAAGCTTTCTTT.

The chain employs TRBV7-2 and TRBJ2-1, with 8 nucleotides matching TRBD2. With V trimmed by 3 bases and J by 8 bases, 9 bases remained unmatched. Germline V lookup: CDR1 SGHTA, CDR2 FQGNSA. This CDR3 comprises 15 residues. The CDR3 region is CASSLAGGAFDEQFF. CDR3 nucleotides: TGTGCCAGCAGCTTGGCCGGGGGGGCTTTTGATGAGCAGTTCTTC. The whole variable domain, remainder taken from reference TRBV7-2 and TRBJ2-1, is GAGVSQSPSNKVTEKGKDVELRCDPISGHTALYWYRQSLGQGLEFLIYFQGNSAPDKSGLPSDRFSAERTGGSVSTLTIQRTQQEDSAVYLCASSLAGGAFDEQFFGPGTRLTVL.

This chain links TRBV3-1 (or the pseudogene TRBV3-2) with TRBJ1-1; TRBD1 might be the D (5 bases). Germline V lookup: CDR1 LGHDT, CDR2 YNNKEL (reference sequence). The CDR3 extends over 14 amino acids. V dropped 3 bases and J dropped 5 bases, with 13 bases sitting between them. CDR3 coding DNA: TGTGCCAGCAGCCACTACTCGCCAGGGACTGAAGCTTTCTTT. This sequence encodes CASSHYSPGTEAFF.

The V call is TRBV5-1, the J call TRBJ1-4, with 8 bases matching TRBD1. Germline V gene sequence: CDR1 SGHRS, CDR2 YFSETQ. The junction had 6 bases not matched to a gene; V was cut back by 5 bases and J by 6 bases. CDR3 length: 14 amino acids. The CDR3 is CASSAGGLDEKLFF. The CDR3 DNA is TGCGCCAGCAGTGCAGGGGGCTTGGATGAAAAACTGTTTTTT.

V is TRBV5-4 and J is TRBJ2-7; weak D call: TRBD2 (5 bases). Trimming left V 0 bases short and J 6 bases short, with 16 bases between. From germline, CDR1 is SGHNT and CDR2 YYREEE (reference sequence). The CDR3 totals 15 residues. CDR3 coding DNA: TGTGCCAGCAGCTTGGGGACTTCTCCTACTGGCGAGCAGTACTTC. It specifies CASSLGTSPTGEQYF.

The rearrangement uses TRBV11-2 and TRBJ2-7; unclear D gene. Trimming removed 0 bases at V and 1 base at J, with 13 bases between. Germline lookup yields CDR1 SGHAT and CDR2 FQNNGV. This CDR3 is 16 amino acids long. CDR3 coding DNA: TGTGCCAGCAGCTTAGATTTTTTCAGGTTTTCCTACGAGCAGTACTTC. This encodes CASSLDFFRFSYEQYF.